The entry below describes one TCR beta chain. Newly diagnosed patients aged 18 to 65 had hyperthyroidism of under 2 months' duration. TCR beta CDR3 sequences were amplified from RNA transcripts. TCR CDR3 underwent first-round RT-PCR with the HTBI primer set. Each CDR3 protein is one row after TCRdb ran MiXCR on the multiplex PCR reads. The data contain 500,000 to 750,000 distinct CDR3 sequences, approximately 14% of them singletons. This sample is part of a study of T cells in Graves' hyperthyroidism and ophthalmopathy. CDR3 length equals 17 residues. Per germline, CDR1 PRHDT and CDR2 FYEKMQ (reference sequence). The J segment lost 5 bases and the V segment lost 1 base, leaving 12 bases of the junction unmatched.

The V and J genes are TRBV13 and TRBJ2-5; 8 nucleotides agree with TRBD2. The material sequenced was blood. The sequence was obtained from a woman aged 25 to 39 with Graves' hyperthyroidism. CDR3 DNA sequence: TGTGCCAGCAGCTTAGCCCGGGAAGGACTAGCCTCGGAGACCCAGTACTTC. Amino acids: CASSLAREGLASETQYF.